This TCR beta chain was found in a study of a mutant IDH1 vaccine in newly diagnosed glioma. Study-level findings and limits: Vaccination induced immune responses in about 93% of patients. Shifts in the top peripheral T cell clonotypes seemed unrelated to pseudoprogression.

The CDR3 has 13 amino acids. Germline V gene sequence: CDR1 LNHDA, CDR2 SQIVND (reference sequence). Trimming cost V 2 bases and J 7 bases, with 12 bases left between them. The time point here: week 47, end of study. It was 300 ug of mutant IDH1 20-mer peptide that made up each vaccine dose, given with topical imiquimod. Assay: immunoSEQ multiplex PCR; the TCRdb copy retains only in-frame clones and omits some. The repertoire holds around 53,000 clones, with approximately 84% as singletons. This clone has a handful of counts. Its antigen is currently unknown. The chain links TRBV19 to TRBJ2-7; no definite D call. The input for sequencing was PBMCs, taken from a glioma patient whose treatment included an IDH1 peptide vaccine. The origin of this receptor is a woman aged 25-40 years with glioma. Some clones in this sample may be carry-over from other donors' samples. The CDR3 loop is CASSIRAAEEQYF. The DNA for the CDR3 is TGTGCCAGTAGTATAAGGGCAGCTGAAGAGCAGTACTTC.